A selection of T cell receptor beta chains follows, all from one sample in a study of T cells in Graves' hyperthyroidism and ophthalmopathy. TCRdb reprocessed the multiplex PCR reads via MiXCR and lists one record per CDR3 protein. Among hundreds of thousands of distinct CDR3 sequences listed, about 15% were seen once. The sequenced sample consisted of blood. All receptors come from a man aged 18-30 years with Graves' ophthalmopathy. Each CDR3 is given with its conserved first and last residue. Fields, in order: clone size, J gene, V gene, CDR3 protein. Clone size is given for some rows only: seen once, a few or many times, or a class if the clone is expanded.

>few|TRBJ2-6|TRBV7-9
CASSLTVSGANVLTF
>few|TRBJ2-2|TRBV19
CASGEGLAGGLNTGELFF
>many|TRBJ1-2|TRBV2
CASTAAYGYTF
>many|TRBJ2-5|TRBV14
CASSHLWGSGQETQYF
>few|TRBJ2-1|TRBV7-6
CASSSTGPNNEQFF
>-|TRBJ2-5|TRBV6-5
CASSYPKWIGGGGGEYF
>few|TRBJ1-1|TRBV7-9
CASSLGRHREQIF
>-|TRBJ1-2|TRBV7-9
CASSSRLVYGYTF
>-|TRBJ2-2|TRBV9
CASSRGGGLASGELFF
>-|TRBJ1-2|TRBV14
CASRFTGDPWYGYTF
>-|TRBJ2-7|TRBV4-2
CASSQDWSPLPYEQYF
>many|TRBJ1-5|TRBV6-1
CASSGAFNQPQHF
>few|TRBJ1-6|TRBV30
CAWAIPGQSSYNSPLHF
>-|TRBJ2-6|TRBV12-3/TRBV12-4
CASSLPRGGLGANVLTF
>few|TRBJ1-1|TRBV11-2
CASSLMTGVNTEAFF
>many|TRBJ2-2|TRBV4-1
CASSQDALASGELFF
>many|TRBJ2-2|TRBV5-1
CASSLVIGGGKGDTGELFF
>-|TRBJ2-7|TRBV2
CAGRGTSGSYEQYF
>many|TRBJ1-2|TRBV30
CAWSVTFGYTF
>many|TRBJ1-2|TRBV5-1
CASSFIHPRTYGYTF
>many|TRBJ2-1|TRBV18
CASSPQDNEQFF
>many|TRBJ1-5|TRBV2
CASSGTGTGTVQPQHF
>few|TRBJ1-2|TRBV27
CASSLGRGRGYTF
>-|TRBJ2-2|TRBV4-1
CASRGGTGELFF
>many|TRBJ1-1|TRBV5-8
CASTVGTEAFF
>-|TRBJ2-5|TRBV6-1
CASISSGGETQYF
>many|TRBJ1-3|TRBV30
CAWSVSRVRGSGNTIYF
>-|TRBJ2-2|TRBV7-8
CASTQSVTGGTGEPFF
>many|TRBJ2-5|TRBV20-1
CSAGSGVSSGGQETQYF
>few|TRBJ1-1|TRBV19
CASRTPTGSSGGNTEAFF
>-|TRBJ1-2|TRBV19
CASSILDGYYGYTF
>few|TRBJ2-5|TRBV30
CAWSVRGVGAQYF
>many|TRBJ1-1|TRBV27
CASSLGIYTEAFF
>-|TRBJ2-1|TRBV10-2
CASSSGSGRTLGSYNEQFF
>many|TRBJ1-5|TRBV4-1
CASSQVLRGDQPQHF
>many|TRBJ1-4|TRBV20-1
CSARDATTNEKLFF
>many|TRBJ2-3|TRBV12-3/TRBV12-4
CASSFMGGTDTQYF
>many|TRBJ2-4|TRBV6-6
CASSYSRAVAKNIQYF
>many|TRBJ2-3|TRBV12-3/TRBV12-4
CASSSWGTGHDTQYF
>few|TRBJ2-3|TRBV7-9
CASSSPVPGVPRRTDTQYF